Sequencing of this T cell receptor (beta chain) was carried out in a study of monozygotic twins with inflammatory bowel disease. Findings of the study overall: Healthy co-twins exceeded IBD patients in TCRbeta diversity as measured by inverse Simpson. Backing was not found for a single strong signal or clonotype associated with IBD.

On this clonotype itself: What it binds is unknown.

TCRdb reanalyzed the 5' RACE reads, giving one entry per CDR3 protein sequence and no DNA. The repertoire shows 300,000 to 450,000 distinct CDR3 sequences; the top ten hold about 2.5%. This TCR was recovered from a human donor with ulcerative colitis or Crohn's disease, or a healthy co-twin of an affected twin (not recorded which). Input material: blood.

The CDR3 spells CASSLRPGQGAAQHF. V and J are TRBV7-2 and TRBJ1-5; the D gene TCRdb calls, TRBD1, cannot be checked with no DNA. CDR1 SGHTA and CDR2 FQGNSA come from the germline V gene. CDR3 size: 15 residues.